This T cell receptor (beta chain) was identified during a study of type 1 regulatory T cells. On the study more broadly: T-allo10 is an in vitro-generated, Tr1-enriched CD4 T cell product specific for alloantigen. Study-wide points: Compared with non-Tr1 cells, Tr1 cells showed a narrower TCR repertoire.

V was cut by 3 bases and J by 4 bases, with 10 bases left in between. Per germline, CDR1 SGHTA and CDR2 FQGNSA. This CDR3 is built from 13 residues. In TCRdb, the reads were re-called with MiXCR into one record per CDR3 protein. The sample has 60,000 to 75,000 distinct CDR3 sequences; 20% to 25% are singletons. As concerns this clonotype: Antigen specificity is unknown.

The rearrangement uses TRBV7-2 and TRBJ2-7; D uncertain. The sequence was obtained from a human donor in good health. Sequencing used cultured type 1 regulatory T (Tr1) cells, either the whole culture or a sorted fraction (not recorded which). CDR3 sequence reads: CASSLSEGYEQYF. In DNA, the CDR3 is TGTGCCAGCAGCTTGTCTGAAGGGTACGAGCAGTACTTC.